The clone carrying this T cell receptor (beta chain) appeared once. Its antigen is unknown. This CDR3 spans 15 amino acids. From germline, CDR1 is SQVTM and CDR2 ANQGSEA. V shed 7 bases, J shed 5 bases, and the junction held 10 bases outside the gene matches. The record originates from a study of cytomegalovirus exposure and HLA in healthy donors. The PCR used 60 Vbeta and 13 Jbeta primers. Libraries were prepared by immunoSEQ multiplex PCR; TCRdb keeps only in-frame clonotypes and omits some of them. Found here are 200,000 or so clones, approximately 80% of them singletons; the top ten hold 15%. Broader study findings: Later analysis identified several of the most significant clusters that appeared linked to common viral pathogens. Data from an earlier analysis indicated that most TCR beta V segments were productive either about 87% or about 30% of the time. TCR beta chain V- and J-gene trimming was linked, in a later analysis, to a missense variant in DCLRE1C.

The chain combines TRBV29-1 with TRBJ2-2, with TRBD2 matching over 10 bases. Sequenced sample: PBMCs. This clonotype was sampled from a middle-aged man in good health and CMV-seronegative. The CDR3 bases are TGCAGCGCCAGTCTTAGCGGGAGGTTAACCGGGGAGCTGTTTTTT. Amino acids: CSASLSGRLTGELFF.